This T cell receptor beta chain was observed in a study of shared clonotypes between healthy human individuals (dated by TCRdb to the early 2020s). For context, the study as a whole: The cohort included three men and a couple of women between 18 and 49 years of age. To increase sequencing depth and limit assay-specific biases, different laboratories used diverse techniques to prepare libraries and sequence TCR repertoires. For each donor, three plates each were used for CD4 naive and CD4 memory, two plates were used for CD8 naive, and one plate was used for CD8 memory. To estimate repertoire size and how much clonotype sharing occurs between individuals, the study deeply sequenced the blood TCR repertoires of a handful of healthy adults. Leukapheresis yielded between about 0.85 and 10 billion PBMCs per donor. The research as a whole found: Rarefaction of sorted-subset datasets indicated incomplete sequencing despite the large sequencing depth. The small number of donors limited the genetic and exposure-history diversity represented. Only blood was sampled, and tissue TCR repertoires likely differ from those in blood. Pairwise subsampling indicated that sequencing depth was expected to affect the degree of clonotype sharing among donors. Larger estimated clonotype richness was generally found for naive subsets than for memory subsets. Clonotypes shared by all four sorted-subset donors showed higher generation probabilities than non-shared clonotypes. Across a handful of donors, approximately 5% of naive CD4, roughly 3.3% of naive CD8, approximately 2.5% of memory CD4, and 0.4% to 0.45% of memory CD8 clonotypes were shared.

The CDR3 numbers 14 residues from cysteine through phenylalanine. The only DNA kept is the CDR3, 42 bases in frame from the first base. The germline V gene provides CDR1 SGDLS and CDR2 YYNGEE. The trim is 3 bases for V and 5 bases for J, with a gap of 12 bases between the germline ends. Only one count was recorded for this clone. Its target antigen remains unknown. Base qualities are missing; no much larger clone stands one base away. CD8 naive samples were obtained by positive selection for CCR7 among CD45RO-negative cells, yielding a CD45RA+CCR7+ population from which TemRA cells were excluded. The donors were healthy, HIV-negative adults with no recently reported acute infections or vaccinations. Every donor was a Caucasian adult residing in Nashville, Tennessee, USA. Blood was collected by leukapheresis, and PBMCs were isolated by Ficoll-Histopaque density gradient centrifugation and then cryopreserved in liquid nitrogen vapor phase. Purity and quantity of every magnetically sorted T cell population were checked by analytical flow cytometry. Genomic DNA was isolated from every sorted fraction and measured by UV absorbance on a Nanodrop 2000c.

Using the deep immunoSEQ assay, multiplex PCR amplified TCR CDR3 regions from genomic DNA. For each cell subset, the extracted genomic DNA was distributed evenly across all wells of several immunoSEQ 96-well plates, and each plate served as one replicate. Each replicate PCR for sorted subsets received roughly 200 ng genomic DNA, equal to roughly 33,000 T cell genomes. The purified libraries were quantified using a Qubit 3.0 fluorometer, sized with a Bioanalyzer 2100, and then quantified again using the KAPA Library Quantification kit. Every immunoSEQ 96-well plate was sequenced on a separate single-read 150-cycle Illumina NextSeq 550 flow cell. The paper's processing steps were these. Because only junctional sequences without quality scores were contained in the immunoSEQ output, filtering matching that applied to full-length reads could not be performed. To assign V/J genes and CDR3, sequences were annotated using PyIR, a Python wrapper for IgBLAST v1.9, with IMGT germline references. Reads were filtered out if the reads had weak V/J assignments (E-value above 1e-6), no CDR3, stop codons, out-of-frame junctions, or ambiguous translated residues. V3J clonotypes were defined by identical inferred V gene, J gene, and CDR3 amino acid sequence. Percentage overlap between repertoires was calculated by dividing the number of shared unique clonotypes by the size of the smaller repertoire. RTK rarefaction, the Chao1 estimator, and Recon v2.1 estimates of unobserved clonotypes were used to assess repertoire richness. Generation probabilities were computed with OLGA for all TCRbeta clonotypes obtained by the gDNA method from a handful of donors. The immuneACCESS repertoire file appears here via TCRdb, limited to in-frame rearrangements. These files lack a portion of the clones; in checked studies, under half of the deficit traces to unresolved V genes, and the cause of the others is not known. V, J and clone size derive from that table, while D and trimming were established from the DNA sequence. The sample profile shows some 2 million clones; about 95% of them were found once. The ten most abundant clones make up 1% to 1.5% of the sample.

Sequenced material: naive CD8+ T cells sorted from blood. Taken with the paper, the label for cell subset or site translates to: CD45RA+CCR7+. The TCR originated in a man between 18 and 29 years old in good health. In this chain, TRBV9 is recombined with TRBJ1-5, with TRBD1 perhaps the D gene, on 6 matching bases. DNA sequence: TGTGCCAGCAGCGAAGGGGGGGGCCATCAGCCCCAGCATTTT. The translation is CASSEGGGHQPQHF.